This T cell receptor (beta chain) was sequenced for a study of T cell responses to AZD1222 COVID-19 vaccine (dated by TCRdb to about 2021). Looking at the study overall: TCR sequencing covered fewer than 250 trial participants: 207 given two doses of AZD1222 and around 25 given two doses of MenACWY control vaccine. Enrollment into the trials was organized by age into subgroups of 18-55, 56-69 and 70-plus years, and those subgroups contained about 160, 30 and 59 TCR-sequenced participants, respectively.

The V end gives up 8 bases and the J end 9 bases, leaving 14 bases in the junction not matched to a gene. As encoded in the germline V gene, CDR1 is SNHLY while CDR2 is FYNNEI. The CDR3, from cysteine to phenylalanine, totals 17 residues. Here the CDR3 DNA is all that survives: 51 bases in frame from base 1. The CDR3 regions of human TCRbeta chains were analyzed by immunosequencing. In the original analysis: Repertoire TCRs were checked for matches against a reference library of SARS-CoV-2-specific TCRs that had been generated using the MIRA antigen-specificity platform. Breadth was defined as the fraction of unique TCRs that were SARS-CoV-2-associated. Depth was defined as the fraction of total T cells that were SARS-CoV-2-associated. Using the MIRA data, each spike-specific TCR was assigned both to the spike region to which the TCR was reactive and to a CD4 or CD8 class. Log10-transformed breadth and depth values were compared by one-way ANOVA with Sidak's multiple comparisons tests. The table was pulled from immuneACCESS by TCRdb, which kept in-frame rearrangements only. Such tables lose some clones; where checked, under half of the loss comes from unresolved V genes, and the rest has no known cause. That table furnishes V, J and clone size, whereas the DNA furnished D and trimming. The sample has some 150,000 clones on record, around nine tenths of them singletons. The ten largest account for about 1.4% of the sample.

What the work shows at the level of the full study, not this receptor alone: The vaccine-associated CD4 TCRs covered the entire spike protein, and the dominant responses fell in regions 160-218 and 743-854. Most participants were white British and females outnumbered males, and the authors suggested that clonal diversity may have been underestimated. Conclusions about previously exposed vaccinees are limited, since just five or six AZD1222 recipients were seropositive for SARS-CoV-2 at baseline. After two AZD1222 doses, both the breadth and the depth of spike-specific TCRs were significantly higher than at day 0 and than in MenACWY recipients. Reportedly, close to half of the unique spike-specific TCRs recognized epitopes lying outside the regions that are mutated in the B.1.351 and B.1.1.7 variants. The 56-69-year group was small, and its depth increase did not reach significance, likely because of low power. Because no day 14 peak-response samples were available, repertoires were characterized only after the peak T cell response.

This clone was seen only once. Its target antigen remains unknown. Qualities for individual bases were not recorded, and no much larger clone is one base off. The label giving this sample's time point can be read as: about 28 days (+/-7) after the second vaccine dose. Because spike-specific TCR depth and breadth did not differ between the two schedules, AZD1222 recipients who got a second dose at roughly 4 weeks were pooled with those who got a second dose at roughly 12 weeks. Vaccinee samples were obtained from the UK trials COV001 and COV002, which included a single-blind randomized controlled phase 2/3 trial of AZD1222 (ChAdOx1 nCoV-19) in healthy adults. Trial participant PBMC samples were collected at day 0 and day 28 after the second dose for TCRbeta chain sequencing.

This sample comprised peripheral blood, obtained 28 days after the second AZD1222 dose. The receptor's source is an adult who received the AZD1222 COVID-19 vaccine. The sequence joins TRBV2 to TRBJ2-1; 15 of the junction bases match TRBD2. The CDR3 is CASLVGGLAGGRSEQFF. The nucleotide sequence is TGTGCCAGCCTAGTGGGAGGACTAGCGGGGGGGCGGAGTGAGCAGTTCTTC.